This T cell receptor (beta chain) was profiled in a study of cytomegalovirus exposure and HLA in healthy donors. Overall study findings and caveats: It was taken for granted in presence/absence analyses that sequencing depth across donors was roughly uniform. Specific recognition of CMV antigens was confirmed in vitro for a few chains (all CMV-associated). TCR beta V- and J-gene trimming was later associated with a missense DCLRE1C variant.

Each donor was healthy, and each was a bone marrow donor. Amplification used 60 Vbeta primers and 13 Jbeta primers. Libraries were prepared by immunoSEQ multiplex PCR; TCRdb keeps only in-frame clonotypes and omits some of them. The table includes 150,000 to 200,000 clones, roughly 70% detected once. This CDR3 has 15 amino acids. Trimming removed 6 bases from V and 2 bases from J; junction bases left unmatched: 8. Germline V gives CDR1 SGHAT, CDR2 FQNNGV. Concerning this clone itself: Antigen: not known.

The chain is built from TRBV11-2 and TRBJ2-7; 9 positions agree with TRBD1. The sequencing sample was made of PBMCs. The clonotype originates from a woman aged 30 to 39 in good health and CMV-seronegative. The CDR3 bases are TGTGCCAGCAGAACCCCGGGACAGGGTCCCTACGAGCAGTACTTC. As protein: CASRTPGQGPYEQYF.